This note documents a single T cell receptor (beta chain) sequence. Germline CDR1 is MRHNA and CDR2 is SNTAGT. Trimming shortened V by 0 bases and J by 6 bases, and 11 bases separated the two germline ends. The CDR3 runs 14 residues. Some clones are missing from TCRdb's copy, which holds only in-frame ones; the method was immunoSEQ multiplex PCR. The table includes roughly 85,000 clones, 94% detected once. The sample originates from a study of technical replicates of blood from several donors. The gene calls are TRBV6-4 and TRBJ1-1; D is possibly TRBD1 (6 bases). The source material was T cells isolated from PBMCs. This receptor was identified in a human donor in good health. The CDR3 bases are TGTGCCAGCAGTGACTCGAACAGGGCCGCTGAAGCTTTCTTT. Translation: CASSDSNRAAEAFF.